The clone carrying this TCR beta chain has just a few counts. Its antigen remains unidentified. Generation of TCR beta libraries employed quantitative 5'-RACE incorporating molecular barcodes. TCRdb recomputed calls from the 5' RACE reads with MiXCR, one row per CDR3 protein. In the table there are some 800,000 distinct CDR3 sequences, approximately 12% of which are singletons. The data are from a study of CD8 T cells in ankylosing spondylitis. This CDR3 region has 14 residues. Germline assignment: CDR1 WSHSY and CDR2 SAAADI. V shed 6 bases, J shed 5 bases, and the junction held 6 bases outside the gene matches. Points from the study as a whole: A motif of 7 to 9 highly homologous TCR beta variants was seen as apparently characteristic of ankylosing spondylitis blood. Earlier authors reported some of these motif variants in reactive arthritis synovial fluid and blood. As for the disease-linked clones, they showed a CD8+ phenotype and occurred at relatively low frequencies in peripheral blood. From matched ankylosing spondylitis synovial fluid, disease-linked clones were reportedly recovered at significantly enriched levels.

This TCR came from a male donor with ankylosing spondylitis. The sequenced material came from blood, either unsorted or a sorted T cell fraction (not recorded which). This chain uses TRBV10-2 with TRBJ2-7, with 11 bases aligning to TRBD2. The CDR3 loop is CASRKLAGDHEQYF. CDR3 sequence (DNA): TGCGCCAGCAGGAAACTAGCGGGAGACCACGAGCAGTACTTC.